This is a list of T cell receptor beta chains from one sample in a study of immune heterogeneity within non-small cell lung tumors. TCRdb itself ran the multiplex PCR reads through MiXCR, one entry per CDR3 protein. In the table there are 22,000 or so distinct CDR3 sequences, around 26% of which are singletons. Sequenced material: lung tumor tissue. The origin of the receptors is a man aged 35 to 55 with non-small cell lung cancer. The CDR3 runs from the conserved cysteine through the conserved F or W. D genes are given only for firm matches. The size entry is marked missing in some rows and otherwise reads once, few, many or a size class.

j_call: TRBJ2-3
v_call: TRBV5-1
clone_size: few
d_call: TRBD2
cdr3_nt: TGCGCCAGCAGCCCCGAACCAGCGGGAAACACAGATACGCAGTATTTT
cdr3_aa: CASSPEPAGNTDTQYF

j_call: TRBJ2-1
v_call: TRBV9
clone_size: few
d_call: TRBD2
cdr3_nt: TGTGCCAGCAGCGTCGGTCCGGGAGGGAGTTCCAATGAGCAGTTCTTC
cdr3_aa: CASSVGPGGSSNEQFF

j_call: TRBJ1-2
v_call: TRBV5-6
clone_size: NA
d_call: TRBD1
cdr3_nt: TGTGCCAGCAGCTTTCGGGACAGGAACTATGGCTACACCTTC
cdr3_aa: CASSFRDRNYGYTF

j_call: TRBJ1-1
v_call: TRBV28
clone_size: NA
d_call: NA
cdr3_nt: TGTGCCAGCAATGGCGGGCAGTTGAACACTGAAGCTTTCTTT
cdr3_aa: CASNGGQLNTEAFF

j_call: TRBJ1-5
v_call: TRBV12-3/TRBV12-4
clone_size: many
d_call: NA
cdr3_nt: TGTGCCAGCAGTTTAAGCAGCAGGGGTGGTCAGCCCCAGCATTTT
cdr3_aa: CASSLSSRGGQPQHF

j_call: TRBJ1-1
v_call: TRBV6-1
clone_size: NA
d_call: TRBD1
cdr3_nt: TGTTGCAGCAGCCGACTCGGGACAGCGAACACTGAAGCTTTCTTT
cdr3_aa: CCSSRLGTANTEAFF

j_call: TRBJ1-5
v_call: TRBV10-3
clone_size: many
d_call: NA
cdr3_nt: TGTGCCATCAGTGGGCTGGAGGGGAGTCAGCCCCAGCATTTT
cdr3_aa: CAISGLEGSQPQHF

j_call: TRBJ2-2
v_call: TRBV11-2
clone_size: NA
d_call: TRBD2
cdr3_nt: TGTGCCAGCAGCTTAGGGGCGGGAGAGGGCGGGGAGCTGTTTTTT
cdr3_aa: CASSLGAGEGGELFF

j_call: TRBJ2-1
v_call: TRBV5-6
clone_size: few
d_call: TRBD1
cdr3_nt: TGTGCCAGCAGTCTCACAGGGGTCTCCTACAATGAGCAGTTCTTC
cdr3_aa: CASSLTGVSYNEQFF

j_call: TRBJ2-7
v_call: TRBV7-2
clone_size: NA
d_call: TRBD2
cdr3_nt: TGTGCCAGCAGCTTAGCCCGACTAGCGGGAGGGTCATCCTACGAGCAGTACTTC
cdr3_aa: CASSLARLAGGSSYEQYF

j_call: TRBJ2-3
v_call: TRBV24-1
clone_size: NA
d_call: NA
cdr3_nt: TGTGCCACCAGTGCCTCGGACACCACATATACGCAGTATTTT
cdr3_aa: CATSASDTTYTQYF

j_call: TRBJ1-1
v_call: TRBV6-1
clone_size: NA
d_call: NA
cdr3_nt: TGTGCCAGCTCCGGGACGCCGAACACTGAAGCTTTCTTT
cdr3_aa: CASSGTPNTEAFF

j_call: TRBJ2-7
v_call: TRBV5-1
clone_size: NA
d_call: TRBD1
cdr3_nt: TGCGCCAGCAGCCCAAGTCCGACAGGGGCTCTTTCCTACGAGCAGTACTTC
cdr3_aa: CASSPSPTGALSYEQYF

j_call: TRBJ2-7
v_call: TRBV2
clone_size: medium-sized
d_call: NA
cdr3_nt: TGTGCCAGCAGTGAAGCGGAGGGCCCCTACTACGAGCAGTACTTC
cdr3_aa: CASSEAEGPYYEQYF

j_call: TRBJ2-7
v_call: TRBV4-2
clone_size: NA
d_call: TRBD2
cdr3_nt: TGTGCCAGCAGCCAAGCGGGTGGGGGGACTAGGGCCTACGAGCAGTACTTC
cdr3_aa: CASSQAGGGTRAYEQYF

j_call: TRBJ2-7
v_call: TRBV15
clone_size: medium-sized
d_call: NA
cdr3_nt: TGTGCCACCAGCAGAGATCAGGGAACATACGAGCAGTACTTC
cdr3_aa: CATSRDQGTYEQYF

j_call: TRBJ1-1
v_call: TRBV7-3
clone_size: few
d_call: NA
cdr3_nt: TGTGCCAGCAGCAAACAAGAGAGCACTGAAGCTTTCTTT
cdr3_aa: CASSKQESTEAFF

j_call: TRBJ2-3
v_call: TRBV11-2
clone_size: NA
d_call: NA
cdr3_nt: TGTGCCAGCAGCAGGGACTCCATAGATACGCAGTATTTT
cdr3_aa: CASSRDSIDTQYF

j_call: TRBJ2-1
v_call: TRBV5-1
clone_size: few
d_call: NA
cdr3_nt: TGCGCCAGCAGCCCCGGTCTTAATAGCGAGAAAGCATACAATGAGCAGTTCTTC
cdr3_aa: CASSPGLNSEKAYNEQFF

j_call: TRBJ1-1
v_call: TRBV10-1
clone_size: NA
d_call: NA
cdr3_nt: TGCGCCAGCAGAAGACGGGAAGACTCCACTGAAGCTTTCTTT
cdr3_aa: CASRRREDSTEAFF

j_call: TRBJ1-4
v_call: TRBV20-1
clone_size: many
d_call: NA
cdr3_nt: TGCAGTGCGCAGGCGAGGGAAAAACTGTTTTTT
cdr3_aa: CSAQAREKLFF

j_call: TRBJ2-1
v_call: TRBV11-3
clone_size: NA
d_call: NA
cdr3_nt: TGTGCCAGCAGCCCCGACTACAATGAGCAGTTCTTC
cdr3_aa: CASSPDYNEQFF

j_call: TRBJ1-1
v_call: TRBV12-3/TRBV12-4
clone_size: many
d_call: NA
cdr3_nt: TGTGCCAGCAGCCCCCAACTAAGCACTGAAGCTTTCTTT
cdr3_aa: CASSPQLSTEAFF

j_call: TRBJ2-7
v_call: TRBV6-1
clone_size: many
d_call: TRBD1
cdr3_nt: TGTGCCAGCAGTAAACAGGGGTACGAGCAGTACTTC
cdr3_aa: CASSKQGYEQYF

j_call: TRBJ1-5
v_call: TRBV7-8
clone_size: many
d_call: NA
cdr3_nt: TGTGCCAGCAGCTTAGCGGGCAGGGGTGAGAATCAGCCCCAGCATTTT
cdr3_aa: CASSLAGRGENQPQHF

j_call: TRBJ2-3
v_call: TRBV3-1
clone_size: NA
d_call: NA
cdr3_nt: TGTGCCAGCAGCCCCATCGGGGTCACAGATACGCAGTATTTT
cdr3_aa: CASSPIGVTDTQYF

j_call: TRBJ2-1
v_call: TRBV5-8
clone_size: few
d_call: NA
cdr3_nt: TGTGCCAGCAGCTTCCGCGGGACAGCCTCCTACAATGAGCAGTTCTTC
cdr3_aa: CASSFRGTASYNEQFF

j_call: TRBJ1-3
v_call: TRBV9
clone_size: many
d_call: NA
cdr3_nt: TGTGCCAGCAGCCCCATTGGGGGTGCTGGAAACACCATATATTTT
cdr3_aa: CASSPIGGAGNTIYF

j_call: TRBJ2-3
v_call: TRBV4-2
clone_size: NA
d_call: NA
cdr3_nt: TGTGCCAGCAGCCAAGAGCCGACTAGTTACGATACGCAGTATTTT
cdr3_aa: CASSQEPTSYDTQYF

j_call: TRBJ2-1
v_call: TRBV2
clone_size: few
d_call: TRBD2
cdr3_nt: TGTGCCAGCAGTGGTGGGTCTAGCGGGTCAAACGAGCAGTTCTTC
cdr3_aa: CASSGGSSGSNEQFF

j_call: TRBJ2-1
v_call: TRBV9
clone_size: few
d_call: NA
cdr3_nt: TGTGCCAGCAGCGTCGGGACTCCAAACAATGAGCAGTTCTTC
cdr3_aa: CASSVGTPNNEQFF

j_call: TRBJ2-7
v_call: TRBV6-1
clone_size: many
d_call: NA
cdr3_nt: TGTGCCAGCAGTGATGCCCCTCCCCAGTACTTC
cdr3_aa: CASSDAPPQYF

j_call: TRBJ2-2
v_call: TRBV11-2
clone_size: NA
d_call: NA
cdr3_nt: TGTGCCAGCCAACAGTGGGAAGGGGACACCGGGGAGCTGTTTTTT
cdr3_aa: CASQQWEGDTGELFF

j_call: TRBJ1-4
v_call: TRBV20-1
clone_size: few
d_call: NA
cdr3_nt: TGCAGTGCTAGAGATTGGTCAAGGGCGGGTGAAAAACTGTTTTTT
cdr3_aa: CSARDWSRAGEKLFF

j_call: TRBJ2-5
v_call: TRBV11-3
clone_size: few
d_call: NA
cdr3_nt: TGTGCCAGCAGCTTAGGTGCCGACGGGGAGACCCAGTACTTC
cdr3_aa: CASSLGADGETQYF

j_call: TRBJ1-2
v_call: TRBV27
clone_size: many
d_call: TRBD1
cdr3_nt: TGTGCCAGCAGTCCCATGGGGACAGGGAGGGGAAATGGCTACACCTTC
cdr3_aa: CASSPMGTGRGNGYTF

j_call: TRBJ2-2
v_call: TRBV4-2
clone_size: NA
d_call: NA
cdr3_nt: TGTGCCAGCAGCCCCAGCCCCCGGGTGACCGGGGAGCTGTTTTTT
cdr3_aa: CASSPSPRVTGELFF

j_call: TRBJ2-2
v_call: TRBV10-3
clone_size: few
d_call: NA
cdr3_nt: TGTGCCACCTCTGGCAGGGGGAACACCGGGGAGCTGTTTTTT
cdr3_aa: CATSGRGNTGELFF

j_call: TRBJ2-5
v_call: TRBV7-9
clone_size: NA
d_call: NA
cdr3_nt: TGTGCCAGCAGCCCTGTAAGGGAGACCCAGTACTTC
cdr3_aa: CASSPVRETQYF

j_call: TRBJ1-2
v_call: TRBV7-8
clone_size: NA
d_call: NA
cdr3_nt: TGTGCCAGCAGCAAGAGGCATGGCTATGGCTACACCTTC
cdr3_aa: CASSKRHGYGYTF

j_call: TRBJ2-7
v_call: TRBV6-1
clone_size: few
d_call: NA
cdr3_nt: TGTGCCAGCCAGACGCCAGGGGGGACCTACGAGCAGCACTTC
cdr3_aa: CASQTPGGTYEQHF

j_call: TRBJ2-1
v_call: TRBV3-1
clone_size: few
d_call: NA
cdr3_nt: TGTGCCAGCAGCCAAGAGGTTTTCGGCTCCTACAATGAGCAGTTCTTC
cdr3_aa: CASSQEVFGSYNEQFF

j_call: TRBJ1-4
v_call: TRBV30
clone_size: few
d_call: TRBD1
cdr3_nt: TGTGCCTGGAGAAGGACAGGGGGTAATGAAAAACTGTTTTTT
cdr3_aa: CAWRRTGGNEKLFF

j_call: TRBJ2-7
v_call: TRBV20-1
clone_size: many
d_call: TRBD2
cdr3_nt: TGCAGTGCTAGATTGGGACTAGCGGTCGAGCAGTACTTC
cdr3_aa: CSARLGLAVEQYF

j_call: TRBJ1-5
v_call: TRBV3-1
clone_size: few
d_call: NA
cdr3_nt: TGTGCCAGCAGCCAAGATCTGGGGCAGCCCCAGCATTTT
cdr3_aa: CASSQDLGQPQHF

j_call: TRBJ2-7
v_call: TRBV30
clone_size: many
d_call: NA
cdr3_nt: TGTGCCTGGTCGTTCCCCGGGGCCCCCCAGTACTTC
cdr3_aa: CAWSFPGAPQYF

j_call: TRBJ1-1
v_call: TRBV20-1
clone_size: many
d_call: NA
cdr3_nt: TGCAGTGCTAGAGATCTAGCGGGGGCTTTCTTT
cdr3_aa: CSARDLAGAFF

j_call: TRBJ2-2
v_call: TRBV20-1
clone_size: NA
d_call: NA
cdr3_nt: TGCAGTGCTAGAGCTCCAGGCAGGGGCAACACCGGGGAGCTGTTTTTT
cdr3_aa: CSARAPGRGNTGELFF

j_call: TRBJ1-1
v_call: TRBV7-8
clone_size: NA
d_call: TRBD1
cdr3_nt: TGTGCCAGCAGCGTCTACCGGGACAGTGAAGCTTTCTTT
cdr3_aa: CASSVYRDSEAFF

j_call: TRBJ2-2
v_call: TRBV6-1
clone_size: medium-sized
d_call: NA
cdr3_nt: TGTGCCAGCAGAGGTATGGGAACCGGGGAGCTGTTTTTT
cdr3_aa: CASRGMGTGELFF